This T cell receptor beta chain appears in the sequencing data of a study of blood T cell repertoires in COVID-19. Overall study context: The United States, Italy and Spain provided the acute and convalescent COVID-19 samples. The analysed material was cDNA or gDNA that came from T cells, B-cell-depleted T cells, or PBMCs.

In the authors' workflow: Nucleated cell number was recorded as an estimate derived from reference gene primer amplification. Here immunoSEQ multiplex PCR was the method, and the copy in TCRdb shows in-frame clones only, minus some. The V and J calls and the clone size are those of that table, but D and trimming were determined from the DNA. The sample lists about 89,000 clones, approximately 88% occurring once. Trimming stripped 4 bases from V and 3 bases from J, with 13 bases between. Germline CDR1 MNHEY, CDR2 SMNVEV (reference sequence). The CDR3 length is 16 residues. The sample comprised peripheral blood. This chain links TRBV27 with TRBJ2-6; no firm D call. The receptor comes from a man in his sixties with acute or convalescent COVID-19. The CDR3 sequence: CASSSLRPSGANVLTF. The CDR3, as DNA: TGTGCCAGCAGTTCCTTGCGGCCCAGTGGGGCCAACGTCCTGACTTTC.